This passage covers 5 T cell receptor beta chains from one sample sequenced in a study of blood T cell repertoires in COVID-19. The protocol was immunoSEQ multiplex PCR, while the TCRdb copy is restricted to in-frame clones and leaves out a portion. This table holds around 310,000 clones, around nine tenths found once. The sample consisted of PBMCs or T cells enriched from blood (not recorded which). These receptor sequences come from a woman aged 30 to 39 who had recovered from COVID-19.

This rearrangement joins TRBV10-3 to TRBJ1-1, with 9 bases matching TRBD1. CDR3 length equals 18 residues. The germline CDR1 and CDR2 sequences are ENHRY and SYGVKD. The trim removed 2 bases at V and 8 bases at J, leaving 18 bases unmatched. CDR3 region: CAISEAPVGQGVHSEAFF. CDR3 nucleotide sequence: TGTGCCATCAGTGAGGCACCTGTGGGACAGGGCGTCCATTCGGAAGCTTTCTTT.

The V call is TRBV18, the J call TRBJ2-3; TRBD2 matches 7 bases. V was pared by 7 bases and J by 5 bases, with 9 bases of the junction left unmatched. The germline CDR1 and CDR2 sequences are KGHSH and LQKENI. The CDR3 runs to 14 residues. CDR3 nucleotide sequence: TGTGCCAGCTTGCCGACTAGCCCCCAAGATACGCAGTATTTT. It specifies CASLPTSPQDTQYF.

The genes are TRBV18 and TRBJ2-7; D may be TRBD2 (6 bases). V gave up 3 bases and J gave up 8 bases, with 29 bases separating them. Germline V gene data show CDR1 as KGHSH and CDR2 as LQKENI. This CDR3 comprises 18 residues. The CDR3 DNA follows: TGTGCCAGCTCACCGTTGAGTCAGCCGCGGGACTTCTTGGCGAAGCAGTACTTC. Its translation: CASSPLSQPRDFLAKQYF.

The chain links TRBV9 to TRBJ1-3, with D unclear. Trimming removed 1 base from V and 0 bases from J, with 8 bases in between. Germline values: CDR1 SGDLS, CDR2 YYNGEE. This CDR3 has 15 amino acids. The chain's CDR3 is CASSVQASSGNTIYF. The CDR3 DNA is TGTGCCAGCAGCGTACAGGCGAGCTCTGGAAACACCATATATTTT.

For this clone: The same CDR3 is also encoded by other DNA sequences in this sample. V is TRBV6-6 and J is TRBJ1-3; D is unresolved. There are 15 residues in the CDR3. CDR1 and CDR2 (germline): MNHNY, SVGAGI (reference sequence). V was trimmed by 2 bases and J by 2 bases, leaving 10 bases between them. The DNA for the CDR3 is TGTGCCAGCAGTTACGTGCGGGGAGCTGGAAACACCATATATTTT. It is translated as CASSYVRGAGNTIYF.